Presented here are 2 T cell receptor beta chains from one specimen sequenced in a study of cytomegalovirus exposure and HLA in healthy donors. PCR involved 60 Vbeta and 13 Jbeta primers. The assay was immunoSEQ multiplex PCR, and TCRdb's table has in-frame clones only and misses some. The sample includes approximately 130,000 clones, roughly 79% of them seen just once. Input material: PBMCs. These receptors were collected from a man aged 18 to 29 in good health and CMV-seronegative.

V and J are TRBV4-3 and TRBJ1-5; D gene ambiguous. The CDR3 runs 14 residues. The germline CDR1 and CDR2 sequences are LGHNA and YSLEER. Trimming took off 0 bases at V and 4 bases at J, with 7 bases between the two ends. CDR3 nucleotide sequence: TGCGCCAGCAGCCAAGACAGCAGGAATCAGCCCCAGCATTTT. Amino acids: CASSQDSRNQPQHF.

CDR3 nucleotides: TGCGCCAGCAGCCAAGATGGGGGGTCTTATCAGCCCCAGCATTTT. This translates into CASSQDGGSYQPQHF. The chain is built from TRBV4-1 and TRBJ1-5, with a tentative D call TRBD1 (5 bases). This CDR3 has 15 amino acids. V was trimmed by 0 bases and J by 5 bases, leaving 11 bases between them. CDR1 is MGHRA, CDR2 YSYEKL, per germline.